Listed below are T cell receptor beta chains from one sample, sequenced in a study of blood T cell repertoires in COVID-19. Clones were read by immunoSEQ multiplex PCR, and TCRdb kept only the in-frame ones, dropping some. This sample has roughly 200,000 clones, with 83% found just once. The sequenced sample was peripheral blood. The receptors were sampled from a woman in her thirties with COVID-19, enrolled during active disease. The CDR3 runs from the conserved cysteine through the conserved F or W. D genes are given only for firm matches. Clone size is not always given. Where it is, it says once, few, many or a class for expanded clones.

CASSPRQLAGGLDTQYF TGTGCCAGCAGCCCACGCCAACTAGCGGGGGGGCTCGATACGCAGTATTTT . TRBJ2-3 TRBD2 TRBV11-2
CSAYGDSSSTEAFF TGCAGCGCCTACGGGGACAGCTCGAGCACTGAAGCTTTCTTT . TRBJ1-1 TRBD1 TRBV29-1
CASSQSVRELGGNRSNQPQHF TGCGCCAGCAGTCAATCGGTTCGGGAATTGGGGGGAAACAGGAGCAATCAGCCCCAGCATTTT . TRBJ1-5 . TRBV23-1
CASSLTGGSYNEQFF TGCGCCAGCAGCTTAACAGGCGGCTCCTACAATGAGCAGTTCTTC few TRBJ2-1 . TRBV5-1
CASSGLDRGLSYEQYF TGTGCCAGCAGTGGACTAGACAGGGGGCTCTCCTACGAGCAGTACTTC . TRBJ2-7 TRBD1 TRBV2
CASSPTGDEQFF TGTGCCAGCTCACCAACAGGAGATGAGCAGTTCTTC . TRBJ2-1 . TRBV18
CASTNTEAFF TGTGCCAGCACTAACACTGAAGCTTTCTTT . TRBJ1-1 . TRBV27
CASSQGGLRAGGNNEQFF TGCGCCAGCAGCCAAGGAGGGTTGCGGGCGGGGGGGAACAATGAGCAGTTCTTC . TRBJ2-1 TRBD2 TRBV4-1
CASSLGSGGLYEQYF TGCGCCAGCAGCTTAGGCAGCGGGGGGCTCTACGAGCAGTACTTC few TRBJ2-7 TRBD2 TRBV5-1
CASSSSREQYF TGTGCCAGCAGTTCCTCTCGCGAGCAGTACTTC . TRBJ2-7 . TRBV27
CASSEYRVSNQPQHF TGTGCCAGCAGTGAATACAGGGTGAGCAATCAGCCCCAGCATTTT . TRBJ1-5 . TRBV2
CASRGGSRSNTEAFF TGCGCCAGCAGGGGAGGGAGTCGGTCGAACACTGAAGCTTTCTTT . TRBJ1-1 . TRBV10-2
CASSSLAGAYHEQFF TGTGCCAGTAGCTCACTAGCGGGAGCATACCATGAGCAGTTCTTC . TRBJ2-1 TRBD2 TRBV19
CASSLALAGGQTQYF TGTGCCAGCAGCTTAGCTCTAGCGGGAGGACAGACCCAGTACTTC . TRBJ2-5 TRBD2 TRBV7-2
CASSPSTGSGELFF TGTGCCAGCTCACCTTCGACAGGGTCCGGGGAGCTGTTTTTT . TRBJ2-2 TRBD1 TRBV18
CASSLQMNTEAFF TGTGCCAGCAGCCTGCAGATGAACACTGAAGCTTTCTTT . TRBJ1-1 . TRBV27
CASSYFREHQPQHF TGTGCCAGCAGTTATTTTCGGGAGCATCAGCCCCAGCATTTT many TRBJ1-5 . TRBV6-2/TRBV6-3
CASSWTGGPNYGYTF TGTGCCAGCAGCTGGACAGGGGGCCCTAACTATGGCTACACCTTC . TRBJ1-2 TRBD1 TRBV7-9
CSARQGSEQYF TGCAGTGCGAGACAGGGGAGCGAGCAGTACTTC once TRBJ2-7 TRBD1 TRBV20-1
CSVDGSPTSGLYNEQFF TGCAGCGTTGACGGATCTCCGACTAGCGGACTTTACAATGAGCAGTTCTTC . TRBJ2-1 TRBD2 TRBV29-1
CASRQRLSETQYF TGTGCCAGCAGACAAAGACTATCAGAGACCCAGTACTTC . TRBJ2-5 . TRBV13
CASSRGASYEQYF TGTGCCAGCAGCCGGGGGGCTTCCTACGAGCAGTACTTC . TRBJ2-7 . TRBV12-3/TRBV12-4
CASSGRDREGAYNEQFF TGTGCCAGCAGCGGGAGGGACCGGGAGGGGGCCTACAATGAGCAGTTCTTC once TRBJ2-1 TRBD2 TRBV11-2
CASSYGRGRDTEAFF TGTGCCAGCAGCTATGGAAGGGGCCGAGATACTGAAGCTTTCTTT . TRBJ1-1 . TRBV6-5
CASSFFRDSGYTF TGTGCCAGCAGTTTCTTTCGGGACAGTGGCTACACCTTC . TRBJ1-2 TRBD1 TRBV27
CASSRQTGQETQYF TGTGCCAGCAGCAGACAGACAGGACAAGAGACCCAGTACTTC . TRBJ2-5 . TRBV9
CASSPQVNTEAFF TGTGCCAGCAGCCCCCAGGTGAACACTGAAGCTTTCTTT . TRBJ1-1 . TRBV5-4
CASSFLQGTNTEAFF TGTGCCAGCAGTTTTCTCCAGGGAACCAACACTGAAGCTTTCTTT few TRBJ1-1 . TRBV5-4
CASTETGSNQPQHF TGTGCCAGCACCGAGACAGGGAGCAATCAGCCCCAGCATTTT . TRBJ1-5 TRBD1 TRBV28
CATTGTAYGYTF TGTGCCACAACCGGGACAGCCTATGGCTACACCTTC . TRBJ1-2 TRBD1 TRBV2
CASSRPGQGIRDTQYF TGTGCCAGCAGTCGCCCGGGACAGGGTATTCGAGATACGCAGTATTTT . TRBJ2-3 TRBD1 TRBV5-4
CASSYSYRDNEQYF TGTGCCAGCAGTTACTCGTACAGGGACAACGAGCAGTACTTC . TRBJ2-7 . TRBV6-2/TRBV6-3
CASSERGIGELFF TGTGCCAGCAGTGAAAGGGGGATCGGGGAGCTGTTTTTT . TRBJ2-2 . TRBV6-1
CASSRPGNYGYTF TGTGCCAGCAGCCGACCAGGGAACTATGGCTACACCTTC few TRBJ1-2 . TRBV5-4
CASSQDLDRANYGYTF TGTGCCAGCAGCCAAGATCTTGACAGAGCGAACTATGGCTACACCTTC . TRBJ1-2 . TRBV3-1/TRBV3-2
CASSLDGGGALGYGYTF TGTGCCAGCAGTCTGGACGGCGGGGGCGCTTTAGGGTATGGCTACACCTTC . TRBJ1-2 . TRBV5-4
CAWSDVGLARTDTQYF TGTGCCTGGAGTGACGTAGGGCTAGCACGGACAGATACGCAGTATTTT . TRBJ2-3 . TRBV30
CASSRGGSSYEQYF TGTGCCAGCAGTAGGGGGGGAAGCTCCTACGAGCAGTACTTC . TRBJ2-7 . TRBV6-5
CAGGREDDYEQYF TGTGCGGGCGGCAGGGAAGACGACTACGAGCAGTACTTC . TRBJ2-7 . TRBV2
CATSRLRETGELFF TGTGCCACCAGCAGGCTTCGCGAGACCGGGGAGCTGTTTTTT . TRBJ2-2 . TRBV15
CASSHGQGLYTF TGCGCCAGCAGCCACGGACAGGGCCTCTACACCTTC . TRBJ1-2 TRBD1 TRBV4-1
CASRDNRAFF TGTGCCAGTCGGGACAACCGAGCTTTCTTT . TRBJ1-1 . TRBV6-4
CASSLERGEQFF TGCGCCAGCAGCTTGGAACGGGGGGAGCAGTTCTTC . TRBJ2-1 . TRBV5-1
CASSLSLSGGETQYF TGTGCCAGCAGTTTATCTCTCAGCGGGGGAGAGACCCAGTACTTC . TRBJ2-5 TRBD2 TRBV28
CASTFSSQGSYEQYF TGTGCCAGCACCTTCTCCTCCCAGGGCTCCTACGAGCAGTACTTC . TRBJ2-7 . TRBV6-5
CSASIWQGSYEQYF TGCAGTGCTAGTATTTGGCAGGGATCCTACGAGCAGTACTTC . TRBJ2-7 . TRBV20-1
CASARLTGAAGYTF TGTGCCAGCGCCCGATTAACAGGCGCCGCTGGCTACACCTTC . TRBJ1-2 . TRBV2
CASSFQGVLDTQYF TGTGCCAGCAGCTTTCAGGGGGTTCTAGATACGCAGTATTTT . TRBJ2-3 TRBD1 TRBV27